The entry that follows covers one T cell receptor (beta chain) sequence. As yet, its antigen is unknown. The sample belongs to a study of cytotoxic CD8 clonotypes in ibrutinib-treated CLL. This table comes from immunoSEQ multiplex PCR, and its TCRdb copy is limited to in-frame clones, with some not included. The sample lists about 17,000 clones; about 64% were seen once. Overall study findings and caveats: A difference in sampling times existed between sustained-remission and progressing patients.

The CDR3 contains 15 residues. Trimming removed 6 bases from V and 9 bases from J; junction bases left unmatched: 12. Germline V gives CDR1 MNHNS, CDR2 SASEGT. This chain links TRBV6-1 with TRBJ1-5, with 9 bases fitting TRBD1. Here the sequenced sample was PBMCs, taken after 12 months of ibrutinib treatment. The receptor was derived from a human donor with chronic lymphocytic leukemia. The CDR3 nucleotides read TGTGCCAGCAGACAGGGACAGGGCCCTCTTTGGCCCCAGCATTTT. As protein: CASRQGQGPLWPQHF.